The clone carrying this T cell receptor beta chain has just one count. These data are taken from a study of T cell changes during pregnancy in multiple sclerosis. Sequencing was performed with immunoSEQ multiplex PCR; in TCRdb, only in-frame clones are kept and a portion is missing. The sample carries about 93,000 clones, roughly nine tenths recorded once. Germline V gene lookup returns CDR1 SQVTM and CDR2 ANQGSEA. Between the trimmed V and J ends, which lost 1 base and 2 bases, there was a span of 15 bases. The CDR3 length is 15 residues. The sequencing here drew on peripheral blood, taken after pregnancy. The J gene is TRBJ2-7, the V gene TRBV29-1; no reliable D call. The TCR comes from a female donor in good health, enrolled as a control in a pregnancy study. CDR3 DNA: TGCAGCGTTGAAGTTTCTTGGCGGAGTACCTACGAGCAGTACTTC. Encoded protein: CSVEVSWRSTYEQYF.